The 27 T cell receptor beta chains presented below share a single source sample, sequenced in a study of cytomegalovirus exposure and HLA in healthy donors. Primers for the PCR totalled 60 Vbeta and 13 Jbeta. Some clones are missing from TCRdb's copy, which holds only in-frame ones; the method was immunoSEQ multiplex PCR. This table has some 170,000 clones, 80% to 90% appearing once. The sample consisted of PBMCs. All receptors derive from a woman younger than 35 in good health and CMV-seronegative.

The J gene is TRBJ1-1, the V gene TRBV28; 7 nucleotides match TRBD1. CDR1 is MDHEN and CDR2 is SYDVKM in the germline V gene. V gave up 6 bases and J gave up 3 bases; unmatched junction bases: 10. CDR3 length equals 15 residues. The CDR3 DNA follows: TGTGCCAGCAGCAAACTGACAGGGTTCGACACTGAAGCTTTCTTT. Its translation is CASSKLTGFDTEAFF.

This clone was detected only once. The rearrangement links TRBV18 to TRBJ1-5, with 11 bases that match TRBD1. The V segment lost 2 bases and the J segment 7 bases; nucleotides outside the gene matches: 10. This CDR3 has 17 amino acids. Germline V lookup: CDR1 KGHSH, CDR2 LQKENI. The CDR3 DNA reads TGTGCCAGCTCACCATACGAGCCGGGACAGGGGGGACAGCCCCAGCATTTT. This gives the protein CASSPYEPGQGGQPQHF.

V is TRBV6-6 and J is TRBJ2-7; TRBD2 agrees at 11 bases. Germline trimming cut 6 bases from V and 5 bases from J; bases unmatched to any gene: 9. The CDR3 is 15 amino acids. Germline V gives CDR1 MNHNY, CDR2 SVGAGI (reference sequence). CDR3 sequence reads: CASSPGTSGRHEQYF. CDR3 in DNA: TGTGCCAGCAGCCCCGGGACTAGCGGACGCCACGAGCAGTACTTC.

The chain is built from TRBV18 and TRBJ2-2; D unclear. Germline assignment: CDR1 KGHSH and CDR2 LQKENI. This CDR3 has 14 amino acids. Trimming pared 3 bases from V and 0 bases from J, leaving 5 bases between. CDR3 region: CASSPSANTGELFF. The CDR3 nucleotides read TGTGCCAGCTCACCGAGCGCGAACACCGGGGAGCTGTTTTTT.

The V and J genes are TRBV5-1 and TRBJ2-1; 8 nucleotides align to TRBD2. The CDR3 extends over 14 amino acids. V lost 5 bases to trimming and J lost 10 bases; unmatched junction nucleotides: 11. Germline CDR1 reads SGHRS; CDR2 reads YFSETQ. Written as DNA, the CDR3 is TGCGCCAGCAGTTCAGCCCCGGGGGGGGAGGAGCAGTTCTTC. Translating gives CASSSAPGGEEQFF.

V gene TRBV28 combines with J gene TRBJ1-5; possibly TRBD1 for D (6 bases). The CDR3 covers 15 residues. Germline CDR1 and CDR2: MDHEN and SYDVKM. V lost 2 bases and J 4 bases, leaving 12 bases between the germline ends. The CDR3 DNA sequence: TGTGCCAGCAGTTTAGGCAGGGGACTAAATCAGCCCCAGCATTTT. This gives the protein CASSLGRGLNQPQHF. Full variable domain (rest looked up from reference TRBV28 and TRBJ1-5): DVKVTQSSRYLVKRTGEKVFLECVQDMDHENMFWYRQDPGLGLRLIYFSYDVKMKEKGDIPEGYSVSREKKERFSLILESASTNQTSMYLCASSLGRGLNQPQHFGDGTRLSIL.

The chain employs TRBV5-1 and TRBJ2-1; 13 positions match TRBD2. The CDR3 sequence is 19 residues long. Germline trimming cut 3 bases from V and 4 bases from J; bases unmatched to any gene: 13. Germline CDR1 and CDR2: SGHRS and YFSETQ. This CDR3 reads CASSSPPGLAGRGYNEQFF. The DNA of the CDR3 is TGCGCCAGCAGCTCTCCCCCGGGACTAGCGGGACGAGGTTACAATGAGCAGTTCTTC.

The gene calls are TRBV28 and TRBJ2-1; 10 nucleotides align to TRBD2. Germline CDR1 is MDHEN and CDR2 is SYDVKM. The J segment lost 4 bases and the V segment lost 4 bases, leaving 7 bases of the junction unmatched. The CDR3 has 16 residues. CDR3 DNA: TGTGCCAGCAGTTGGGCTAGCGGGAGTTCTTACAATGAGCAGTTCTTC. As protein: CASSWASGSSYNEQFF.

The rearrangement joins TRBV19 to TRBJ2-7, with 7 bases fitting TRBD1. The CDR3 is 16 amino acids. The germline gives CDR1 LNHDA, CDR2 SQIVND (reference sequence). J gave up 3 bases and V 3 bases, and 11 bases lay outside the gene matches. In DNA form, the CDR3 reads TGTGCCAGTAGTATCTCCCCGACAGGGCGCCTCTACGAGCAGTACTTC. Its protein is CASSISPTGRLYEQYF. Together with reference TRBV19 and TRBJ2-7, the CDR3 gives the full variable domain: DGGITQSPKYLFRKEGQNVTLSCEQNLNHDAMYWYRQDPGQGLRLIYYSQIVNDFQKGDIAEGYSVSREKKESFPLTVTSAQKNPTAFYLCASSISPTGRLYEQYFGPGTRLTVT.

The chain has TRBV4-2 and TRBJ1-1; perhaps TRBD1 as D (6 bases). The germline gives CDR1 LGHNA, CDR2 YNFKEQ. CDR3 length: 12 residues. The V gene lost 6 bases and the J gene lost 6 bases, with 11 bases spanning the gap. CDR3: CASRHTGSEAFF. The CDR3 region has the DNA TGTGCCAGCAGACATACAGGGTCTGAAGCTTTCTTT.

This clone has a handful of counts. The CDR3 nucleotides are TGTGCCAGCTCACCTTCGACAGGGCCACGCTCTGGGGCCAACGTCCTGACTTTC. Protein product: CASSPSTGPRSGANVLTF. The gene calls are TRBV18 and TRBJ2-6; 7 positions agree with TRBD1. The germline gives CDR1 KGHSH, CDR2 LQKENI. V lost 3 bases to trimming and J lost 0 bases; unmatched junction nucleotides: 8. The CDR3 consists of 18 residues.

V and J are TRBV6-5 and TRBJ1-4; D is unresolved. The CDR3 length is 16 residues. V lost 4 bases to trimming and J lost 2 bases, with 14 bases between them. The V gene's germline CDR1 is MNHEY and CDR2 SVGAGI. The CDR3, as DNA: TGTGCCAGCAGTTTACACTCGGGGTCGACTAATGAAAAACTGTTTTTT. This sequence encodes CASSLHSGSTNEKLFF.

The chain joins TRBV4-1 to TRBJ1-1, with D possibly matching TRBD1 (6 bases). V was trimmed by 2 bases and J by 1 base, leaving 14 bases between them. Germline loops: CDR1 MGHRA, CDR2 YSYEKL. This CDR3 comprises 16 residues. CDR3 sequence (DNA): TGCGCCAGCAGCCAACAGGCAGGGGTAAAGAACACTGAAGCTTTCTTT. Its protein product is CASSQQAGVKNTEAFF.

The sample holds one count of this clone. One end of the junction is discordant with germline, which a read error may explain. This chain joins TRBV7-9 and TRBJ2-7; TRBD2 agrees at 11 bases. The germline V gene has CDR1 SEHNR and CDR2 FQNEAQ (reference sequence). CDR3 length equals 16 residues. Here the CDR3 DNA reads TGTTCCAGCAGCCCCGGGCTAGCGGGGGGTTCCTACGAGCAGTACTTC. It encodes CSSSPGLAGGSYEQYF.

The chain combines TRBV6-5 with TRBJ1-2; TRBD1 might be the D (5 bases). The CDR3 spans 15 residues. CDR1 is MNHEY, CDR2 SVGAGI, per germline. Trimming stripped 5 bases from V and 4 bases from J, with 17 bases between. The CDR3 region has the DNA TGTGCCAGCAGTCCCGGGGCGGGAAGGGGCTATGGCTACACCTTC. Translation gives CASSPGAGRGYGYTF.

The V call is TRBV29-1, the J call TRBJ2-2; 16 bases match TRBD2. With 6 bases clipped from V and 0 bases from J, the junction kept 7 bases outside the gene matches. There are 18 residues in the CDR3. Germline CDR1 reads SQVTM; CDR2 reads ANQGSEA. The CDR3 DNA sequence: TGCAGCGTCCTCCTGGGGACTAGCGGGAGGGCGAACACCGGGGAGCTGTTTTTT. It yields the protein CSVLLGTSGRANTGELFF.

This clone was found a few times. The chain links TRBV25-1 to TRBJ1-1, with 7 bases aligning to TRBD1. The CDR3 is 15 amino acids. Losses at the gene ends were 1 base for V and 5 bases for J; bases not matched to a gene: 7. Germline CDR1 MGHDK, CDR2 SYGVNS. The CDR3 reads CASSESQGLGTEAFF. Written as DNA, the CDR3 is TGTGCCAGCAGTGAATCACAGGGGTTGGGTACTGAAGCTTTCTTT.

V gene TRBV7-9 combines with J gene TRBJ2-1; 11 positions agree with TRBD2. CDR1 and CDR2 (germline): SEHNR, FQNEAQ (reference sequence). The CDR3 is 18 residues long. V lost 5 bases to trimming and J lost 7 bases; unmatched junction nucleotides: 16. CDR3 sequence: CASSPIPPLAGGGNEQFF. Here the CDR3 DNA reads TGTGCCAGCAGCCCAATTCCCCCCCTAGCGGGGGGAGGTAATGAGCAGTTCTTC.

The rearrangement links TRBV19 to TRBJ1-5; D is perhaps TRBD1 (5 bases). Trimming removed 2 bases at V and 0 bases at J, with 8 bases between. Germline V gene sequence: CDR1 LNHDA, CDR2 SQIVND (reference sequence). This CDR3 has 15 amino acids. The chain's CDR3 is CASSIRGSSNQPQHF. For the CDR3, the DNA is TGTGCCAGTAGTATAAGGGGAAGTAGCAATCAGCCCCAGCATTTT.

CDR3 sequence reads: CASSVTKNTEAFF. For the CDR3, the DNA is TGTGCCAGCAGCGTTACAAAGAACACTGAAGCTTTCTTT. This chain joins TRBV9 and TRBJ1-1; no clear D. The CDR3 loop spans 13 amino acids. V lost 2 bases and J 1 base, leaving 6 bases between the germline ends. Germline lookup yields CDR1 SGDLS and CDR2 YYNGEE.

This chain joins TRBV4-2 and TRBJ2-4; D perhaps matches TRBD2 (5 bases). This CDR3 contains 18 residues. Germline V gene lookup returns CDR1 LGHNA and CDR2 YNFKEQ. V lost 0 bases to trimming and J lost 3 bases, with 18 bases between them. This CDR3 is CASSQDFGNGVDKNIQYF. CDR3 sequence (DNA): TGTGCCAGCAGCCAAGATTTTGGAAACGGGGTTGACAAAAACATTCAGTACTTC.

This sequence joins TRBV5-1 and TRBJ2-1, with 8 positions matching TRBD1. CDR1 is SGHRS, CDR2 YFSETQ, per germline. Losses at the gene ends were 4 bases for V and 0 bases for J; bases not matched to a gene: 3. The CDR3 loop spans 15 amino acids. The DNA of the CDR3 is TGCGCCAGCAGCATCACAGGGGGCTCCTACAATGAGCAGTTCTTC. Translated, it gives CASSITGGSYNEQFF.

The genes are TRBV5-1 and TRBJ1-4, with D unresolved. Trimming left V 0 bases short and J 0 bases short, with 12 bases between. The CDR3 extends over 17 amino acids. Germline V gives CDR1 SGHRS, CDR2 YFSETQ. The CDR3 spells CASSLGDSGATNEKLFF. In DNA, the CDR3 is TGCGCCAGCAGCTTGGGAGATAGCGGGGCAACTAATGAAAAACTGTTTTTT. Full variable domain (outside the CDR3, taken from reference TRBV5-1 and TRBJ1-4): KAGVTQTPRYLIKTRGQQVTLSCSPISGHRSVSWYQQTPGQGLQFLFEYFSETQRNKGNFPGRFSGRQFSNSRSEMNVSTLELGDSALYLCASSLGDSGATNEKLFFGSGTQLSVL.

The chain joins TRBV5-1 to TRBJ1-1, with unresolved D. Germline loops: CDR1 SGHRS, CDR2 YFSETQ. V was clipped by 2 bases and J by 7 bases, with 12 bases between them. The CDR3 contains 13 residues. This CDR3 is CASSFTTDNEAFF. For the CDR3, the DNA is TGCGCCAGCAGCTTTACCACAGATAATGAAGCTTTCTTT.

This clone was counted only a few times. The chain couples TRBV7-8 to TRBJ1-6; 7 nucleotides match TRBD1. Germline V gives CDR1 SGHVS, CDR2 FQNEAQ. The CDR3 has 14 residues. V gave up 5 bases and J gave up 6 bases; unmatched junction bases: 4. This CDR3 reads CASSRGQPNSPLHF. The DNA for the CDR3 is TGTGCCAGCAGCCGGGGACAGCCTAATTCACCCCTCCACTTT.

In DNA form, the CDR3 reads TGCGCCAGCAGCCAAGGGGGCCAGGCCTTAAACGTCTATGGCTACACCTTC. It is translated as CASSQGGQALNVYGYTF. The gene calls are TRBV4-1 and TRBJ1-2, with D possibly matching TRBD1 (5 bases). The V gene lost 1 base and the J gene lost 4 bases, with 19 bases spanning the gap. The length of the CDR3 is 17 residues. CDR1 and CDR2 (germline): MGHRA, YSYEKL.

For the CDR3, the DNA is TGCGCCAGCAGCCAGAGCATAATCCGACAGGGAGGCTATGGCTACACCTTC. Amino acids: CASSQSIIRQGGYGYTF. This chain connects TRBV4-1 to TRBJ1-2; 7 positions match TRBD1. The CDR3 has 17 amino acids. The J segment lost 4 bases and the V segment lost 3 bases, leaving 14 bases of the junction unmatched. The V gene's germline CDR1 is MGHRA and CDR2 YSYEKL.